This is a list of T cell receptor beta chains from one sample in a study of early T cells in non-severe SARS-CoV-2 infection. TCRdb processed the 5' RACE reads anew with MiXCR; each CDR3 protein has one entry. The sample includes tens of thousands of distinct CDR3 sequences, 5.6% of them seen just once. Sequenced input: whole blood. The receptors originated from an adult who was a healthcare worker with PCR-confirmed SARS-CoV-2 infection or an uninfected control (not recorded which). Each CDR3 is given without its conserved first and last residue. The size of a clone is reported for some rows only, either as once, few or many, or as a class for expanded clones.

abundance,j_gene,v_gene,CDR3aa
few,TRBJ1-2,TRBV4-3,ASSQESSGANGYT
.,TRBJ2-1,TRBV20-1,SATKRGPGDEQF
many,TRBJ1-4,TRBV20-1,SVGANNEKLF
many,TRBJ2-5,TRBV15,ATSRDPGLQETQY
.,TRBJ1-5,TRBV10-3,AITDRANQPQH
few,TRBJ2-6,TRBV12-3/TRBV12-4,ASSLRNSGANVLT
many,TRBJ2-7,TRBV12-3/TRBV12-4,ASSLTKGAYEQY
many,TRBJ2-7,TRBV5-1,ASSLLSGSSNEQY
many,TRBJ2-1,TRBV27,ASGTSVYNEQF
many,TRBJ1-2,TRBV7-6,ASSPRNYGYT
many,TRBJ2-4,TRBV29-1,SVEDRTKNIQY
few,TRBJ2-1,TRBV3-1,ASSQVWGVSEQF
many,TRBJ2-7,TRBV6-6,ASRTVPGGYEQY
many,TRBJ1-1,TRBV6-5,ASSYSTGVGTEAF
many,TRBJ2-1,TRBV11-2,ASSLGLAEYNEQF
many,TRBJ1-4,TRBV29-1,SVEGTETNEKLF
many,TRBJ2-7,TRBV19,ASSPSDRQHEQY
many,TRBJ2-1,TRBV20-1,SASAGVAYNEQF
many,TRBJ2-1,TRBV30,AWRRTGGSAYNEQF
few,TRBJ2-2,TRBV27,ASSLSRGTDTGELF
many,TRBJ2-6,TRBV18,ASSPTPISGANVLT
many,TRBJ2-5,TRBV19,ASSKKAPGRQETQY
many,TRBJ1-5,TRBV6-5,ANPTRDREYSNQPQH
many,TRBJ1-5,TRBV6-2/TRBV6-3,ASSIYEGALGQPQH
.,TRBJ2-1,TRBV20-1,SATETGGGSYNEQF
many,TRBJ2-3,TRBV5-1,ASSIQRSTDTQY
many,TRBJ2-3,TRBV3-1,ASSPRRGLSTDTQY
.,TRBJ2-7,TRBV6-2/TRBV6-3,ASTSGTYEQY
many,TRBJ2-7,TRBV15,ATSRDRLTSATREQY
many,TRBJ1-1,TRBV4-2,ASSQDQGQGVSEAF
few,TRBJ2-1,TRBV11-2,ASGFGSSYNEQF